Presented here are 11 T cell receptor beta chains from one specimen sequenced in a study of T cell repertoires in cytomegalovirus infection. One entry per CDR3 protein results from TCRdb running MiXCR on the reads. The sample consists of some 100,000 distinct CDR3 sequences, roughly a quarter of them appearing once. The sequenced sample consisted of CD8+ T cells from PBMCs. The receptors originated from a human donor in good health (CMV status not recorded). Some clones in this sample may be carry-over from other donors' samples.

As regards this clonotype: An end of the junction does not agree with germline; a read error may underlie this. This rearrangement joins TRBV14 to TRBJ2-7; D gene unclear. CDR3 size: 16 residues. Germline V gene data show CDR1 as SGHDN and CDR2 as FVKESK. CDR3 in amino acids: CASIQGSWVWDYEQYF. CDR3 nucleotides: TGTGCCAGCATCCAAGGTAGTTGGGTTTGGGACTACGAGCAGTACTTC. The full variable domain, rest sourced from reference TRBV14 and TRBJ2-7, is EAGVTQFPSHSVIEKGQTVTLRCDPISGHDNLYWYRRVMGKEIKFLLHFVKESKQDESGMPNNRFLAERTGGTYSTLKVQPAELEDSGVYFCASIQGSWVWDYEQYFGPGTRLTVT.

This clonotype has a single count. The rearrangement joins TRBV7-2 to TRBJ2-7; TRBD2 aligns across 7 bases. This CDR3 spans 16 amino acids. The germline V gene encodes CDR1 SGHTA and CDR2 FQGNSA. Trimming removed 8 bases from V and 5 bases from J; junction bases left unmatched: 18. CDR3 nucleotides: TGTGCCAGCCAACGACCCGAGGCGGAGGGAGGGGACGAGCAGTACTTC. It codes for CASQRPEAEGGDEQYF.

This chain links TRBV7-9 with TRBJ2-5, with 7 bases that match TRBD1. The CDR3 runs to 14 residues. Germline CDR1 SEHNR, CDR2 FQNEAQ (reference sequence). The trim removed 2 bases at V and 4 bases at J, leaving 4 bases unmatched. The CDR3 region is CASSLSRGLETQYF. In nucleotides, the CDR3 is TGTGCCAGCAGCTTATCGAGGGGGCTAGAGACCCAGTACTTC. The whole variable domain, filled in from reference TRBV7-9 and TRBJ2-5, reads DTGVSQNPRHKITKRGQNVTFRCDPISEHNRLYWYRQTLGQGPEFLTYFQNEAQLEKSRLLSDRFSAERPKGSFSTLEIQRTEQGDSAMYLCASSLSRGLETQYFGPGTRLLVL.

This chain links TRBV28 with TRBJ1-1, with D perhaps TRBD1 (5 bases). Germline lookup yields CDR1 MDHEN and CDR2 SYDVKM. CDR3 length equals 16 residues. Trimming took 3 bases from V and 0 from J, leaving 14 bases between them. The CDR3 region is CASSLHWGEMNTEAFF. CDR3 nucleotide sequence: TGTGCCAGCAGTTTGCATTGGGGGGAGATGAACACTGAAGCTTTCTTT.

This clonotype was recorded at least ten times. The rearrangement links TRBV7-2 to TRBJ2-2, with D perhaps TRBD1 or TRBD2 (6 bases each). V dropped 5 bases and J dropped 9 bases, with 19 bases sitting between them. CDR3 length: 15 amino acids. CDR1 and CDR2 from the germline V gene are SGHTA and FQGNSA. The CDR3, as DNA: TGTGCCAGCAGCCGAGAGGGGGGAGTCCAACGGGAGCTGTTTTTT. Translating it yields CASSREGGVQRELFF.

This clonotype was seen at least ten times. The rearrangement links TRBV7-2 to TRBJ2-2; perhaps TRBD2 as D (6 bases). Between the trimmed V and J ends, which lost 4 bases and 3 bases, there was a span of 9 bases. CDR1 and CDR2 from the germline V gene are SGHTA and FQGNSA. The CDR3 runs 14 residues. The CDR3, as DNA: TGTGCCAGCAGCTGGGGACTCTACACCGGGGAGCTGTTTTTT. It yields the protein CASSWGLYTGELFF.

This clonotype appeared a few times. The V gene is TRBV7-7, the J gene TRBJ2-3, with no clear D. CDR3 length equals 13 residues. Germline-derived CDR1 and CDR2 are SSHAT and FNYEAQ (reference sequence). Trimming stripped 1 base from V and 2 bases from J, with 4 bases between. CDR3 protein: CASSLDFTDTQYF. The CDR3 region has the DNA TGTGCCAGCAGCTTAGATTTCACAGATACGCAGTATTTT.

The chain carries TRBV2 and TRBJ1-5; D not certain. The ends were cut back, 7 bases at V and 3 bases at J, with 10 bases in the middle. The CDR3 covers 13 residues. Germline V gene sequence: CDR1 SNHLY, CDR2 FYNNEI. The CDR3 sequence: CASKVSNNQPQHF. Here the CDR3 DNA reads TGTGCCAGCAAGGTTTCGAACAATCAGCCCCAGCATTTT.

This clonotype showed up many times. The chain uses TRBV7-2 and TRBJ2-2, with TRBD1 matching 9 bases. This CDR3 is 16 amino acids long. Trimming removed 6 bases from V and 6 bases from J; junction bases left unmatched: 11. Germline loops: CDR1 SGHTA, CDR2 FQGNSA. The CDR3 reads CASRGSGTGWSGELFF. CDR3 coding DNA: TGTGCCAGCAGGGGTTCCGGGACAGGGTGGTCCGGGGAGCTGTTTTTT.

This clonotype has at least ten counts. The rearrangement uses TRBV29-1 and TRBJ2-1, with 13 bases fitting TRBD2. In germline, CDR1 is SQVTM, CDR2 ANQGSEA. This CDR3 spans 16 amino acids. J was trimmed by 6 bases and V by 4 bases; bases with no gene match: 9. This chain's CDR3 is CSVGGLAGLNFNEQFF. CDR3 bases: TGCAGCGTTGGGGGACTAGCGGGGTTGAACTTCAATGAGCAGTTCTTC.

This clonotype turned up a few times. The gene calls are TRBV11-3 and TRBJ2-1; D gene unclear. V was clipped by 3 bases and J by 5 bases, with 8 bases between them. Germline V gives CDR1 SGHNT, CDR2 YENEEA. The CDR3 runs to 13 residues. This CDR3 is CASSFTRDNEQFF. CDR3 coding DNA: TGTGCCAGCAGCTTCACGCGTGACAATGAGCAGTTCTTC. Complete variable domain (other parts from reference TRBV11-3 and TRBJ2-1): EAGVVQSPRYKIIEKKQPVAFWCNPISGHNTLYWYLQNLGQGPELLIRYENEEAVDDSQLPKDRFSAERLKGVDSTLKIQPAELGDSAVYLCASSFTRDNEQFFGPGTRLTVL.